The text below deals with one T cell receptor (beta chain). Antigen: not known. The CDR3 length is 11 residues. Germline CDR1 and CDR2: SNHLY and FYNNEI. With 5 bases removed from V and 5 bases from J, the gap between germline ends came to 4 bases. The data derive from a study of regulatory T cells in long-lasting Graves disease. The TCR beta library used iRepertoire HTBI primers with Arm-PCR amplification of CDR3. TCRdb re-derived calls from the multiplex PCR reads in MiXCR, one entry per CDR3 protein. The sample has approximately 270,000 distinct CDR3 sequences, 15% to 20% seen once; the top ten hold around 13%. Overall study findings and caveats: Persistent disease was characterized by preferential usage of TRBV28, TRBJ1-2 and TRBJ2-5.

The time point was: newly diagnosed GD, antithyroid drugs for less than 3 months. Construction of the TCR library relied on RNA isolated from PBMCs. These data are also associated with another study on T cells in Graves' hyperthyroidism and ophthalmopathy. That report notes: HTBI primers were the set used in a first-round RT-PCR of the TCR CDR3.

The genes are TRBV2 and TRBJ2-4; D remains ambiguous. The sequenced sample was peripheral blood mononuclear cells (PBMCs), obtained at new diagnosis, from a patient treated with antithyroid drugs. The sequence was collected from a woman aged 25 to 39 with Graves disease. CDR3: CASSPQNIQYF. The CDR3 DNA is TGTGCCAGCAGTCCCCAAAACATTCAGTACTTC.